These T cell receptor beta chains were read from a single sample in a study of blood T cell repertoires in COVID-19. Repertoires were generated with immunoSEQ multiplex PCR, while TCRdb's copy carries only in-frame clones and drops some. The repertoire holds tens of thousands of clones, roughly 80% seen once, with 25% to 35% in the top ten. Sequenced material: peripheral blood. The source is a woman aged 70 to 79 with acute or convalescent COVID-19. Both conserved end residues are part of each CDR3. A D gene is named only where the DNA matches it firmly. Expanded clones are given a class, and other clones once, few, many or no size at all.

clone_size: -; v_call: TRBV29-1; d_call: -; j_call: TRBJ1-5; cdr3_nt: TGCAGCGTTGGGCTGGGGGCCAATCAGCCCCAGCATTTT; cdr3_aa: CSVGLGANQPQHF
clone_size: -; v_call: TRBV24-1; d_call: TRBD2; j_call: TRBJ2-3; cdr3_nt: TGTGCCACCATCGGCGGGAGCTCAGATACGCAGTATTTT; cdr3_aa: CATIGGSSDTQYF
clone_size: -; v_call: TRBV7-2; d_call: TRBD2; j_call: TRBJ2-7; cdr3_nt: TGTGCCAGCAGCATCGGGACTAGCGGGGGGTTGTACGAGCAGTACTTC; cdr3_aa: CASSIGTSGGLYEQYF
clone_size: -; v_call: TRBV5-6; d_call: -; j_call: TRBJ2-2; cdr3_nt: TGTGCCAGCAGCTTCAACCGGGGTAACACCGGGGAGCTGTTTTTT; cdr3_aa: CASSFNRGNTGELFF
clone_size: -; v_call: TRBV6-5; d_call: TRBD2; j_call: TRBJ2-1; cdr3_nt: TGTGCCAGCAGTTTACCGACGGGAGCGGGAGGGCGGGAGCAGTTCTTC; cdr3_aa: CASSLPTGAGGREQFF
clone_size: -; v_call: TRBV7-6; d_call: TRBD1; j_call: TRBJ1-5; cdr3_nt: TGTGCCAGCAGCCTACAGGGGAATCAGCCCCAGCATTTT; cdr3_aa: CASSLQGNQPQHF
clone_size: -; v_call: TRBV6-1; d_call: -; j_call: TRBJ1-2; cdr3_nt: TGTGCCAGCAGTGAAGCACATTTCAGGGGTGGTGGCTACACCTTC; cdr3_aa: CASSEAHFRGGGYTF
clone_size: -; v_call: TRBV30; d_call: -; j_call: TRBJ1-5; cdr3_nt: TGTGCCTGGTCGCCCGGCGGGCCAAACAATCAGCCCCAGCATTTT; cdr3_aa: CAWSPGGPNNQPQHF
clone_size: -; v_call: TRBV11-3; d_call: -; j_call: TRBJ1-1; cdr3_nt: TGTGCCAGCAGCCGACAAATGAACACTGAAGCTTTCTTT; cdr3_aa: CASSRQMNTEAFF
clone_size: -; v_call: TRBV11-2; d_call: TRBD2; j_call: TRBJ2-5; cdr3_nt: TGTGCCAGCGGCCGGAGCGGGAACCAAGAGACCCAGTACTTC; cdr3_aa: CASGRSGNQETQYF
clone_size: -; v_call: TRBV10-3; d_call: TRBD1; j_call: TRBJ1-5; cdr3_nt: TGTGCCATCAGTCCTTCGGGACAGGGGACTAATCAGCCCCAGCATTTT; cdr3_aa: CAISPSGQGTNQPQHF
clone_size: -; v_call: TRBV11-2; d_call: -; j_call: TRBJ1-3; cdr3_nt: TGTGCCAGCAGCTTAATAGGGGGTGGAAACACCATATATTTT; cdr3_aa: CASSLIGGGNTIYF
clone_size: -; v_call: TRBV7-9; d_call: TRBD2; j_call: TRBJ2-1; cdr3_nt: TGTGCCAGCAGCTTAGGGCTAGCGGGGGTATACAATGAGCAGTTCTTC; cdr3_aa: CASSLGLAGVYNEQFF
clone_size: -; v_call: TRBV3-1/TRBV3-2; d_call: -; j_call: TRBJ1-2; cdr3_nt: TGTGCCAGCAGTCTCCGGGACTTCTACACCTTC; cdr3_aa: CASSLRDFYTF
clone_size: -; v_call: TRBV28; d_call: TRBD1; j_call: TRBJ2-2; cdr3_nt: TGTGCCAGCAGCTCACCGGGACAGGGTGGCGGGGAGCTGTTTTTT; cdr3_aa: CASSSPGQGGGELFF
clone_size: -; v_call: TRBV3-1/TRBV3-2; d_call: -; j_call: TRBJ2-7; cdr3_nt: TGTGCCAGCAGCCAAGAGAGTGGGCAGAATGCTGTCAACTACGAGCAGTACTTC; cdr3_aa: CASSQESGQNAVNYEQYF
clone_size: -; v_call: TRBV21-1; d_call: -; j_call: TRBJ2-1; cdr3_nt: TGTGCCAGCAGCACCCTAGCGGGAGGCCCCTACAATGAGCAGTTCTTC; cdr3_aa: CASSTLAGGPYNEQFF
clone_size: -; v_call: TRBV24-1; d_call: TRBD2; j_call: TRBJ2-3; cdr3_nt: TGTGCCACCAGTGCCTCCCGGAGCGGGGGGGGCACAGATACGCAGTATTTT; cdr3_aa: CATSASRSGGGTDTQYF
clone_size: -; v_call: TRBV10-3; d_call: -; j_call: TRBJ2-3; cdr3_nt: TGTGCCATCAGCGATTCTGGGGGGGCCTTGGATACGCAGTATTTT; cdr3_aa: CAISDSGGALDTQYF
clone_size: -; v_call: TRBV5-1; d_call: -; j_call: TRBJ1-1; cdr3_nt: TGCGCCAGCAGCCGGGATTACACTGAAGCTTTCTTT; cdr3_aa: CASSRDYTEAFF
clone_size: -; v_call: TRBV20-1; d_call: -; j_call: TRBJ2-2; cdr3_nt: TGCAGTGCTACTGATGGTGGTAGCGGAGCTACGAACACCGGGGAGCTGTTTTTT; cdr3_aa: CSATDGGSGATNTGELFF
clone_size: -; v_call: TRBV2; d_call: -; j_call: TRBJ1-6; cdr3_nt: TGTGCCAGCAGTGAAGGGCAGTATAATTCACCCCTCCACTTT; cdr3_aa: CASSEGQYNSPLHF
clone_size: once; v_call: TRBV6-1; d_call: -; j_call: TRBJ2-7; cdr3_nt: TGTGCCAGCAGTGAAGGCAGGACCTACGAGCAGTACTTC; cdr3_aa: CASSEGRTYEQYF
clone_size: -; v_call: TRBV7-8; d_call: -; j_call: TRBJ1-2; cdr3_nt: TGTGCCAGCAGCGCAGGGAATTCCTACGGCTACACCTTC; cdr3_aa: CASSAGNSYGYTF
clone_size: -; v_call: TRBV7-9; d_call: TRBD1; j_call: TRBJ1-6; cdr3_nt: TGTGCCAGCAGCACCCGGACAGGGGGTGCCTCGGGTCCCCTCCACTTT; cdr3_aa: CASSTRTGGASGPLHF
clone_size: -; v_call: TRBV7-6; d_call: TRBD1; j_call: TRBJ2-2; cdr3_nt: TGTGCCAGCAGCGGGGGGACAGGGGGAGTCGGGGAGCTGTTTTTT; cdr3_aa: CASSGGTGGVGELFF